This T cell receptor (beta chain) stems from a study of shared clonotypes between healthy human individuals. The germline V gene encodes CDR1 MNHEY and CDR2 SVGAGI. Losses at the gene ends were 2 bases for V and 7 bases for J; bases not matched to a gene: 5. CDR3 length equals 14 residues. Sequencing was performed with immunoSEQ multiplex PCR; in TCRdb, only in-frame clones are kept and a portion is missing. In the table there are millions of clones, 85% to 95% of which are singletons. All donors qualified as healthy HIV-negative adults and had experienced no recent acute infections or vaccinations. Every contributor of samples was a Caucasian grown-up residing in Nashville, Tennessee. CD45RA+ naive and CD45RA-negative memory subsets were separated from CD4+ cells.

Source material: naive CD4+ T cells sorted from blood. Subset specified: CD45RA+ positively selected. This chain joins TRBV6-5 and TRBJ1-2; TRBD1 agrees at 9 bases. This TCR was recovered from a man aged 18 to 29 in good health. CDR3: CASSYGQGMGGYTF. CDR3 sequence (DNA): TGTGCCAGCAGTTACGGACAGGGGATGGGTGGCTACACCTTC.